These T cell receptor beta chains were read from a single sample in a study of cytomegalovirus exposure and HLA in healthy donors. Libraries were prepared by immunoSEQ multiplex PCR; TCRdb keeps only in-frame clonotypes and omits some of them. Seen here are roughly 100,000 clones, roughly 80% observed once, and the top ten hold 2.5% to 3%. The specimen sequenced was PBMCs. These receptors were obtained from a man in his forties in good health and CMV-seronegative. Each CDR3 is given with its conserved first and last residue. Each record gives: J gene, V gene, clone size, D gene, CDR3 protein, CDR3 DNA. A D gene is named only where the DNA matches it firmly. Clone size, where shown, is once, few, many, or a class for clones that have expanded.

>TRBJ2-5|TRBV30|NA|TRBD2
CAWSRLAETQYF
TGTGCCTGGAGTCGACTAGCTGAGACCCAGTACTTC
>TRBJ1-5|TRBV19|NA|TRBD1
CAGGTGDSNQPQHF
TGTGCCGGAGGGACAGGGGATAGCAATCAGCCCCAGCATTTT
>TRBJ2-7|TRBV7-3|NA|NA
CASSLRGHEQYF
TGTGCCAGCAGCTTACGAGGGCACGAGCAGTACTTC
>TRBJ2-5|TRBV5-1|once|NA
CASSLDRKETQYF
TGCGCCAGCAGCCTAGACAGAAAAGAGACCCAGTACTTC
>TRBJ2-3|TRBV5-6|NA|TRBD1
CASNPLTQGASGDTQYF
TGTGCCAGCAACCCATTAACGCAGGGGGCGAGTGGAGATACGCAGTATTTT
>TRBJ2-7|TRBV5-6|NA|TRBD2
CASSRGGQGYEQYF
TGTGCCAGCAGCCGCGGGGGGCAGGGGTACGAGCAGTACTTC
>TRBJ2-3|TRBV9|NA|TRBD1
CASVDRGSDTQYF
TGTGCCAGCGTGGACAGGGGATCAGATACGCAGTATTTT
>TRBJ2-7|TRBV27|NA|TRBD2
CASRRGGGGSSYEQYF
TGTGCCAGCAGACGGGGAGGCGGGGGGTCATCCTACGAGCAGTACTTC
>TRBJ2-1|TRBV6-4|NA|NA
CASSDFGKNEQFF
TGTGCCAGCAGTGACTTCGGGAAGAATGAGCAGTTCTTC
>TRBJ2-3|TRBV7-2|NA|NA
CASSLRGDSTDTQYF
TGTGCCAGCAGCTTACGGGGAGATAGCACAGATACGCAGTATTTT
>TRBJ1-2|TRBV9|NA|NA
CASSVGGQGYGYTF
TGTGCCAGCAGCGTAGGTGGTCAGGGATATGGCTACACCTTC
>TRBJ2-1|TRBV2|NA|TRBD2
CATAGTSGGALGSYNEQFF
TGTGCCACCGCCGGGACTAGCGGGGGGGCCCTGGGCTCCTACAATGAGCAGTTCTTC
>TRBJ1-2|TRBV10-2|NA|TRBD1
CASKLPGQWYGYTF
TGCGCCAGCAAACTTCCGGGACAGTGGTATGGCTACACCTTC
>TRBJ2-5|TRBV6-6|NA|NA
CASSYDGTRQETQYF
TGTGCCAGCAGTTACGACGGGACAAGACAAGAGACCCAGTACTTC
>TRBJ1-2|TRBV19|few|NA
CASSDRDRDFYTF
TGTGCCAGTAGTGACCGGGATAGGGATTTCTACACCTTC
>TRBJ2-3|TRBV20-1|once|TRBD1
CSARQGDTQYF
TGCAGTGCAAGACAGGGCGATACGCAGTATTTT
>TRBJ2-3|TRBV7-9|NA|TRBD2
CASSLGSVAGGTDTQYF
TGTGCCAGCAGCTTAGGTTCGGTAGCGGGGGGGACAGATACGCAGTATTTT
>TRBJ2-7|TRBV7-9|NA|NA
CSSQSPGVLYEQYF
TGTTCCAGCCAGAGCCCGGGGGTTCTCTACGAGCAGTACTTC
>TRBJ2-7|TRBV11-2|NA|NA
CASRPSTGSYEQYF
TGTGCCAGCAGACCGTCGACAGGCTCCTACGAGCAGTACTTC
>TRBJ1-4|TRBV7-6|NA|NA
CASSLAPETGLYEKLFF
TGTGCCAGCAGCTTAGCCCCGGAAACAGGGTTGTATGAAAAACTGTTTTTT
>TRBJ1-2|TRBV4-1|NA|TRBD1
CASSGQGVGGYTF
TGCGCCAGCAGCGGTCAGGGGGTAGGCGGCTACACCTTC
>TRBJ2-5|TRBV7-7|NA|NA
CASSDSLLGAQETQYF
TGTGCTAGCAGCGACTCCCTTTTGGGGGCCCAAGAGACCCAGTACTTC
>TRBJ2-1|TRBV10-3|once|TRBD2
CAISESRASGDHNEQFF
TGTGCCATCAGTGAGTCGAGAGCTAGCGGGGACCACAATGAGCAGTTCTTC
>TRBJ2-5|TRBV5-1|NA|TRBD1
CASSLTPPAGGKETQYF
TGCGCCAGCAGCTTAACCCCTCCGGCAGGGGGCAAAGAGACCCAGTACTTC